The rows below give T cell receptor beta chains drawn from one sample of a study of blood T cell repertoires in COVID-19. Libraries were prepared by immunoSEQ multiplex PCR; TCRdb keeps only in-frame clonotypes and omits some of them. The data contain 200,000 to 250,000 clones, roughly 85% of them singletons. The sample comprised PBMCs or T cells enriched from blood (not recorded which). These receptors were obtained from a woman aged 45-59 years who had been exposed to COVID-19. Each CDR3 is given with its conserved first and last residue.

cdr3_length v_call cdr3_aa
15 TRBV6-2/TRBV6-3 CASSYGLGSRNTIYF
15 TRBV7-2 CASSSLAGGSNEQFF
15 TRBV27 CASSSARDMYNEQFF
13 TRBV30 CAWSVSAGNTIYF
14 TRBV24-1 CATSQTASNQPQHF
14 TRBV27 CASNPDRGRPEAFF
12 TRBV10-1 CASSLKGGEQYF
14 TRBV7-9 CASSLGGFQETQYF
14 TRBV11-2 CASSPGFSGNTIYF
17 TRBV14 CASSRGLGGGTTDTQYF
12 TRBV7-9 CASSPNRAEAFF
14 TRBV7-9 CASSLDLSEYEQYF
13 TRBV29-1 CSVVGQAAYEQYF
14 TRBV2 CASSTDRGTAEAFF
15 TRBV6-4 CASSAAPGANTEAFF
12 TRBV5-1 CASSGDIGELFF
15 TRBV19 CASSIGGGGGGPQHF
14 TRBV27 CASSTRTDNRELFF
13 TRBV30 CAWSIMTGGEAFF
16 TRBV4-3 CASSQDHGGRGEKLFF
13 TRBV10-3 CASAGGYTDTQYF
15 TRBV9 CASSTQTGEYAEAFF
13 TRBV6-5 CASRGQTHTEAFF
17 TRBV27 CASSLTSTGSGANVLTF
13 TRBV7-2 CASSVAGGNEQFF
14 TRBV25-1 CASSGDRRYSPLHF
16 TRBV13 CASSSNKPTGYTEAFF
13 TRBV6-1 CASSEYRGNEQFF
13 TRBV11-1 CAIADRAHYGYTF
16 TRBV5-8 CASSLGTVLSGNTIYF
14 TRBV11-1 CASSPIGRGETQYF
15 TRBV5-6 CASSLGQGAGGPQHF
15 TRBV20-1 CSASSVQGREETQYF
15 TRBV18 CASSPRDRGWTEAFF
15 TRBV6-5 CASGPGGNTPYEQYF
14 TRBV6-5 CASRLDRDAYEQYF
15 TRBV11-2 CASSLGLAGVHEQFF
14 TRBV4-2 CASSPTSRREDQYF
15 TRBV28 CASSSRAGLSYEQYF
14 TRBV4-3 CASRRDRDTGELFF
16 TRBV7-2 CASSPARTSQNTEAFF
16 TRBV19 CASSMRTAIMNTEAFF
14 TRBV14 CASSQDIGGSGYTF
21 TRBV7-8 CASSLEMPGLAGVSSYNEQFF
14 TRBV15 CATSRDRVHTEAFF
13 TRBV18 CASSLDIKETQYF
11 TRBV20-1 CSALDHTEAFF
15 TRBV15 CATSREMQGYEKLFF
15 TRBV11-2 CASSGSDSLQETQYF
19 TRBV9 CASSVAVRGVFSSYNEQFF
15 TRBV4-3 CASSQEGQGSSPLHF
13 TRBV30 CAWDRNRGGEQFF
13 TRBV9 CASSSEDYNEQFF
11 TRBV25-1 CATTQGGTQYF
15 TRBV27 CASSSNRGMYGEQYF
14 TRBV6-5 CASSRTGMEQPQHF
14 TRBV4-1 CASSHEDSEETQYF
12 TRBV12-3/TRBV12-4 CASSPDSGELFF
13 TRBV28 CASNPDRFSGYTF